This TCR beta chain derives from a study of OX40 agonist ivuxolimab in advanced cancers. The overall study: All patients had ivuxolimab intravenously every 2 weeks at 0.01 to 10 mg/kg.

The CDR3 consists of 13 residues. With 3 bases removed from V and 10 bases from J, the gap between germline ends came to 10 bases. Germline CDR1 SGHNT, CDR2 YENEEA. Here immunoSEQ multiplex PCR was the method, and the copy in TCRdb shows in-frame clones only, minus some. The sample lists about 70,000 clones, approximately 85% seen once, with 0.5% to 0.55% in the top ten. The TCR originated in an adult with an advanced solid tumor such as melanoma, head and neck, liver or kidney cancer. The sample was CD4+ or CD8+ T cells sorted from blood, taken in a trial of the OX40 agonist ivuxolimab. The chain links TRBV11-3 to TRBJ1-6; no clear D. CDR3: CASSFASNSPLHF. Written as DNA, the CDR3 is TGTGCCAGCAGCTTCGCGTCAAACTCACCCCTCCACTTT.